This is a list of T cell receptor beta chains from one sample in a study of T cells in Graves' hyperthyroidism and ophthalmopathy. From the multiplex PCR reads, TCRdb called clonotypes with MiXCR, one entry per CDR3 protein. Seen here are 300,000 to 400,000 distinct CDR3 sequences, 15% to 20% observed once, and the top ten hold under 55%. The source material was blood. All receptors derive from a woman aged 50 to 65 with Graves' hyperthyroidism. The CDR3 runs from the conserved cysteine through the conserved F or W. A D gene is named only where the DNA matches it firmly. Clone size is stated in some rows and not others, as once, few, many or a class when expanded.

clone size: NA
J gene: TRBJ2-5
D gene: TRBD1
V gene: TRBV5-6
CDR3 protein: CASRRDREETQYF
CDR3 DNA: TGTGCCAGCAGGCGTGACAGGGAAGAGACCCAGTACTTC

clone size: NA
J gene: TRBJ2-5
D gene: NA
V gene: TRBV29-1
CDR3 protein: CSVGSRSTETQYF
CDR3 DNA: TGCAGCGTTGGATCTCGGAGCACCGAGACCCAGTACTTC

clone size: few
J gene: TRBJ2-5
D gene: NA
V gene: TRBV12-3/TRBV12-4
CDR3 protein: CASSLGTFQEAQYF
CDR3 DNA: TGTGCCAGCAGTTTAGGGACGTTTCAAGAGGCCCAGTACTTC

clone size: many
J gene: TRBJ2-1
D gene: TRBD1
V gene: TRBV7-6
CDR3 protein: CASSLDWDRGNEQFF
CDR3 DNA: TGTGCCAGCAGCTTAGATTGGGACAGGGGGAATGAGCAGTTCTTC

clone size: NA
J gene: TRBJ2-7
D gene: TRBD1
V gene: TRBV28
CDR3 protein: CASSTSGTVTYEQYF
CDR3 DNA: TGTGCCAGCAGTACCTCCGGGACAGTCACCTACGAGCAGTACTTC

clone size: NA
J gene: TRBJ1-2
D gene: NA
V gene: TRBV28
CDR3 protein: CASSLLPAFHGYTF
CDR3 DNA: TGTGCCAGCAGTTTACTTCCGGCGTTCCATGGCTACACCTTC

clone size: NA
J gene: TRBJ2-2
D gene: TRBD2
V gene: TRBV11-2
CDR3 protein: CASSLNSGQTGELFF
CDR3 DNA: TGTGCCAGCAGCTTAAATAGCGGGCAGACCGGGGAGCTGTTTTTT

clone size: NA
J gene: TRBJ1-2
D gene: NA
V gene: TRBV6-5
CDR3 protein: CASSYTGEGYTF
CDR3 DNA: TGTGCCAGCAGTTACACCGGGGAGGGCTACACCTTC

clone size: many
J gene: TRBJ1-1
D gene: NA
V gene: TRBV6-1
CDR3 protein: CASSDPHANTEAFF
CDR3 DNA: TGTGCCAGCAGTGACCCACACGCTAACACTGAAGCTTTCTTT

clone size: NA
J gene: TRBJ2-2
D gene: TRBD1
V gene: TRBV24-1
CDR3 protein: CATSDSGQGDTGELFF
CDR3 DNA: TGTGCCACCAGTGATTCGGGACAGGGTGACACCGGGGAGCTGTTTTTT

clone size: many
J gene: TRBJ1-1
D gene: NA
V gene: TRBV13
CDR3 protein: CASSLDPRITEAFF
CDR3 DNA: TGTGCCAGCAGCTTAGATCCTAGAATTACTGAAGCTTTCTTT

clone size: NA
J gene: TRBJ2-1
D gene: TRBD1
V gene: TRBV30
CDR3 protein: CAWGQGGDEQFF
CDR3 DNA: TGTGCCTGGGGACAGGGAGGCGATGAGCAGTTCTTC

clone size: NA
J gene: TRBJ2-3
D gene: NA
V gene: TRBV7-9
CDR3 protein: CASSSTIGTDTQYF
CDR3 DNA: TGTGCCAGCAGCTCCACAATTGGCACAGATACGCAGTATTTT

clone size: many
J gene: TRBJ2-4
D gene: NA
V gene: TRBV20-1
CDR3 protein: CSARGVGRNIQYF
CDR3 DNA: TGCAGTGCTAGAGGGGTGGGTAGAAACATTCAGTACTTC

clone size: few
J gene: TRBJ1-2
D gene: NA
V gene: TRBV10-1
CDR3 protein: CASSESPGEGYTF
CDR3 DNA: TGCGCCAGCAGTGAGTCCCCCGGTGAGGGCTACACCTTC

clone size: many
J gene: TRBJ1-1
D gene: TRBD1
V gene: TRBV6-2/TRBV6-3
CDR3 protein: CASSSPSYRGTEAFF
CDR3 DNA: TGTGCCAGCAGTTCACCCTCCTACAGGGGCACTGAAGCTTTCTTT

clone size: many
J gene: TRBJ1-5
D gene: NA
V gene: TRBV11-2
CDR3 protein: CASSLRGGSNQPQHF
CDR3 DNA: TGTGCCAGCAGCTTACGCGGGGGGAGCAATCAGCCCCAGCATTTT

clone size: few
J gene: TRBJ2-7
D gene: NA
V gene: TRBV4-1
CDR3 protein: CASSQDQYLGPDYEQYF
CDR3 DNA: TGCGCCAGCAGCCAAGATCAGTATTTGGGGCCGGACTACGAGCAGTACTTC

clone size: few
J gene: TRBJ2-7
D gene: NA
V gene: TRBV28
CDR3 protein: CASSSGGVPREQYF
CDR3 DNA: TGTGCCAGCAGTTCGGGCGGGGTGCCTCGCGAGCAGTACTTC

clone size: few
J gene: TRBJ2-7
D gene: NA
V gene: TRBV5-1
CDR3 protein: CASSRLGGSSYEQYF
CDR3 DNA: TGCGCCAGCAGTCGGTTGGGGGGTAGCTCCTACGAGCAGTACTTC

clone size: many
J gene: TRBJ1-2
D gene: TRBD1
V gene: TRBV18
CDR3 protein: CASAGPGQGPLGYTF
CDR3 DNA: TGTGCCAGCGCCGGCCCGGGACAGGGGCCGCTTGGCTACACCTTC

clone size: many
J gene: TRBJ1-4
D gene: NA
V gene: TRBV3-1
CDR3 protein: CASSPRTVEKLFF
CDR3 DNA: TGTGCCAGCAGCCCCCGGACAGTCGAAAAACTGTTTTTT

clone size: few
J gene: TRBJ2-3
D gene: NA
V gene: TRBV4-2
CDR3 protein: CASSQEGGSPFTDTQYF
CDR3 DNA: TGTGCCAGCAGCCAAGAAGGGGGGAGTCCGTTTACAGATACGCAGTATTTT